What follows are 18 T cell receptor beta chains derived from one specimen sequenced in a study of blood T cell repertoires in COVID-19. Here immunoSEQ multiplex PCR was the method, and the copy in TCRdb shows in-frame clones only, minus some. The data contain more than 300,000 clones, 86% of them singletons. What was sequenced was peripheral blood. The receptors were sampled from a woman aged 45 to 65 with acute or convalescent COVID-19.

The rearrangement joins TRBV2 to TRBJ1-2; D remains ambiguous. The CDR3 totals 14 residues. The ends were cut back, 7 bases at V and 3 bases at J, with 15 bases in the middle. Germline V lookup: CDR1 SNHLY, CDR2 FYNNEI. CDR3 nucleotide sequence: TGTGCCAGCATCAGGACGGGAGGAGACTATGGCTACACCTTC. Translation gives CASIRTGGDYGYTF.

V gene TRBV9 combines with J gene TRBJ2-7; D remains ambiguous. Trimming stripped 3 bases from V and 3 bases from J, with 13 bases between. The CDR3 has 14 residues. CDR1 SGDLS and CDR2 YYNGEE come from the germline V gene. The CDR3 bases are TGTGCCAGCAGCGGGTCCGACTCCCTCTACGAGCAGTACTTC. Translating gives CASSGSDSLYEQYF.

The chain carries TRBV19 and TRBJ2-7, with D perhaps TRBD1 (6 bases). Germline V gives CDR1 LNHDA, CDR2 SQIVND (reference sequence). V was clipped by 3 bases and J by 11 bases, with 14 bases between them. The CDR3 length is 12 residues. This CDR3 reads CASSIRQETKYF. In DNA, the CDR3 is TGTGCCAGTAGTATCCGACAGGAGACGAAGTACTTC.

The chain carries TRBV7-2 and TRBJ1-2; 8 nucleotides match TRBD1. Germline V gene sequence: CDR1 SGHTA, CDR2 FQGNSA. V lost 1 base, J lost 8 bases, and 6 bases stayed unmatched. The CDR3 covers 14 residues. The CDR3 nucleotides read TGTGCCAGCAGCTTAGACCGGACAGGGTACGGCTACACCTTC. Amino acid sequence: CASSLDRTGYGYTF.

CDR3 sequence (DNA): TGCGCCAGCAGACAAACAACGGGGGGGTTTGGCCACGAGCAGTACTTC. Translating it yields CASRQTTGGFGHEQYF. This chain links TRBV5-1 with TRBJ2-7; 8 positions agree with TRBD2. J gave up 5 bases and V 5 bases, and 15 bases lay outside the gene matches. Germline loops: CDR1 SGHRS, CDR2 YFSETQ. The CDR3 length is 16 residues.

This sequence joins TRBV7-2 and TRBJ2-6; D unclear. The V and J ends lost 4 bases and 0 bases respectively, with 7 bases between them. The germline gives CDR1 SGHTA, CDR2 FQGNSA. This CDR3 is 15 amino acids long. The CDR3 DNA is TGTGCCAGCAGCTATTACACCTCTGGGGCCAACGTCCTGACTTTC. Translation: CASSYYTSGANVLTF.

V and J are TRBV19 and TRBJ2-1; TRBD2 matches 10 bases. The CDR3 sequence is 19 residues long. The germline CDR1 and CDR2 sequences are LNHDA and SQIVND (reference sequence). The CDR3 loop reads CALSPGLAGEIEPYNEQFF. Here the CDR3 DNA reads TGTGCTCTCTCACCCGGGCTAGCGGGAGAGATTGAGCCCTACAATGAGCAGTTCTTC.

The chain combines TRBV28 with TRBJ2-3; 7 nucleotides line up with TRBD1. This CDR3 contains 14 residues. Germline assignment: CDR1 MDHEN and CDR2 SYDVKM. V gave up 5 bases and J gave up 6 bases; unmatched junction bases: 8. CDR3 DNA: TGTGCCAGCAGTATCCCAGGGGGATCGGATACGCAGTATTTT. Translating gives CASSIPGGSDTQYF.

V usage is TRBV21-1 and J usage is TRBJ2-3; the DNA was not used to check the table's D call, TRBD1. TRBV21-1 is assigned pseudogene status. The CDR3 consists of 17 residues. As DNA, the CDR3 is TGTGCCAGCAGCAAAGTCCGGGACAGGGGAAGCACAGATACGCAGTATTTT. Protein product: CASSKVRDRGSTDTQYF.

The V gene is TRBV10-3, the J gene TRBJ2-7, with D perhaps TRBD2 (7 bases). In germline, CDR1 is ENHRY, CDR2 SYGVKD. The germline V and J ends were trimmed by 7 bases and 1 base, with 20 bases remaining between them. The CDR3 spans 16 residues. The CDR3 region is CAIKGGMDRTSYEQYF. CDR3 bases: TGTGCCATCAAGGGGGGGATGGATAGGACGTCCTACGAGCAGTACTTC.

This sequence joins TRBV24-1 and TRBJ1-5, with unresolved D. Germline values: CDR1 KGHDR, CDR2 SFDVKD. This CDR3 has 15 amino acids. Trimming stripped 0 bases from V and 4 bases from J, with 9 bases between. CDR3 nucleotide sequence: TGTGCCACCAGTGATTTGCAACTGCCGAATCAGCCCCAGCATTTT. Its translation is CATSDLQLPNQPQHF.

The chain employs TRBV6-4 and TRBJ1-4, with D tentatively TRBD1 (5 bases). The CDR3 totals 14 residues. Trimming left V 5 bases short and J 6 bases short, with 13 bases between. Germline assignment: CDR1 MRHNA and CDR2 SNTAGT. CDR3 bases: TGTGCCAGCAGTACCGGACATGGGGATGAAAAACTGTTTTTT. Protein: CASSTGHGDEKLFF.

The CDR3 is CASSRGTSGVQFF. The CDR3 nucleotides read TGTGCCAGCAGCCGCGGAACTAGCGGGGTCCAGTTCTTC. The rearrangement uses TRBV14 and TRBJ2-1; 10 nucleotides line up with TRBD2. This CDR3 spans 13 amino acids. Germline-derived CDR1 and CDR2 are SGHDN and FVKESK. The V segment lost 4 bases and the J segment 13 bases; nucleotides outside the gene matches: 7.

The chain carries TRBV5-1 and TRBJ2-1; 12 nucleotides align to TRBD2. CDR3 size: 15 residues. Per the germline V gene, CDR1 is SGHRS and CDR2 is YFSETQ. The V and J ends lost 0 bases and 6 bases, in that order; junction bases with no gene match: 1. CDR3 sequence (DNA): TGCGCCAGCAGCTTGGGGACTAGCGGGACCAATGAGCAGTTCTTC. Residues: CASSLGTSGTNEQFF.

The chain uses TRBV5-1 and TRBJ2-2; a possible D gene is TRBD2 (6 bases). V shed 7 bases and J shed 0 bases, with 16 bases lying between them. This CDR3 has 16 residues. Germline V CDR1 and CDR2: SGHRS, YFSETQ. CDR3 nucleotide sequence: TGCGCCAGCGACAGCAGTAGCGGAACGAACACCGGGGAGCTGTTTTTT. It codes for CASDSSSGTNTGELFF.

The chain couples TRBV9 to TRBJ2-1; 8 bases are shared with TRBD2. The trim removed 0 bases at V and 8 bases at J, leaving 7 bases unmatched. The germline V gene encodes CDR1 SGDLS and CDR2 YYNGEE. CDR3 length equals 15 residues. This CDR3 is CASSVVGLGYDEQFF. The CDR3 bases are TGTGCCAGCAGCGTAGTGGGACTAGGTTACGATGAGCAGTTCTTC.

The chain links TRBV24-1 to TRBJ1-2, with D hard to call. CDR1 is KGHDR and CDR2 is SFDVKD in the germline V gene. This CDR3 contains 12 residues. The V end lost 5 bases, the J end lost 5 bases, and 8 bases lay between the germline ends. Here the CDR3 reads CATSAREYGYTF. The CDR3 DNA sequence: TGTGCCACCAGTGCACGCGAATATGGCTACACCTTC.

The chain combines TRBV5-1 with TRBJ2-2; TRBD2 matches at 13 bases. V was pared by 1 base and J by 7 bases, with 7 bases of the junction left unmatched. This CDR3 region has 17 residues. The V gene's germline CDR1 is SGHRS and CDR2 YFSETQ. CDR3 nucleotides: TGCGCCAGCAGCTTGACTAGCGGGAGGGGAATCGGCGGGGAGCTGTTTTTT. Encoded protein: CASSLTSGRGIGGELFF.